At least ten counts were recorded for the clone carrying this T cell receptor (beta chain). Its antigen is not identified. This entry comes from a study of blood T cells in healthy people across ages. Overall study context: With template switching, about one barcoded beta molecule was captured per two T cells. Points from the study as a whole: Without sorted subsets, naive and antigen-experienced compartments could not be conclusively compared. When set beside aged donors, long-lived donors presented more naive CD4+ cells and higher diversity.

A sample-barcoded 5' primer and a J-beta primer mix were used in a second PCR of roughly 7 to 12 cycles. TCRdb reprocessed the 5' RACE reads via MiXCR and lists one record per CDR3 protein. Here the sample spans about 650,000 distinct CDR3 sequences, 32% being singletons. The source of this sequence is a woman aged 80 or older in good health. Sequenced: blood.

CDR3 in DNA: TGTGCCAGCAGCCAAACAGTGAACACTGAAGCTTTCTTT. It specifies CASSQTVNTEAFF. The chain carries TRBV4-2 and TRBJ1-1; D gene unclear. CDR3 size: 13 residues. Between the trimmed V and J ends, which lost 2 bases and 0 bases, there was a span of 4 bases. Germline V CDR1 and CDR2: LGHNA, YNFKEQ.